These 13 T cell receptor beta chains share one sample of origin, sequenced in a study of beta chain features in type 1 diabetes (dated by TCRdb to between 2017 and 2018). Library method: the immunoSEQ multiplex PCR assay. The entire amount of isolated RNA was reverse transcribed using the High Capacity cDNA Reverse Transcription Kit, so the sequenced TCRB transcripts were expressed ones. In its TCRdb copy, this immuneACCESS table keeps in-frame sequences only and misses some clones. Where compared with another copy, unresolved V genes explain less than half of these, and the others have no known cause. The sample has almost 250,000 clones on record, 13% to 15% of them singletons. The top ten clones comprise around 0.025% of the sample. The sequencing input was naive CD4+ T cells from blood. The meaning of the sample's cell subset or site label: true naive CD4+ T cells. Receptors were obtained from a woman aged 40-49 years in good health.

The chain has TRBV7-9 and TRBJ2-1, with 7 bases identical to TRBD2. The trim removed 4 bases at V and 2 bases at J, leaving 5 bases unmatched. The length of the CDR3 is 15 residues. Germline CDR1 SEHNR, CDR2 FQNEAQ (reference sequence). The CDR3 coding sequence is TGTGCCAGCAGCTCCCCACGGGGGGCCTACAATGAGCAGTTCTTC. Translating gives CASSSPRGAYNEQFF.

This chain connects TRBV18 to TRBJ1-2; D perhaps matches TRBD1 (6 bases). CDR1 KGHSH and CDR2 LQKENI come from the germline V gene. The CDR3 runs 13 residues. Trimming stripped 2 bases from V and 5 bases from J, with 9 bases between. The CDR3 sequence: CASSPGGAYGYTF. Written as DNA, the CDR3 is TGTGCCAGCTCACCAGGGGGCGCGTATGGCTACACCTTC.

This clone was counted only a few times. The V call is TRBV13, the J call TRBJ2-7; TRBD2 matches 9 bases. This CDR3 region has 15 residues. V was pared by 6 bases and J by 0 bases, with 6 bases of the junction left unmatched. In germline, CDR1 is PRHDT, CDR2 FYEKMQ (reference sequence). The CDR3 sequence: CASSFSGGSSYEQYF. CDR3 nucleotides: TGTGCCAGCAGTTTCAGCGGGGGGAGCTCCTACGAGCAGTACTTC.

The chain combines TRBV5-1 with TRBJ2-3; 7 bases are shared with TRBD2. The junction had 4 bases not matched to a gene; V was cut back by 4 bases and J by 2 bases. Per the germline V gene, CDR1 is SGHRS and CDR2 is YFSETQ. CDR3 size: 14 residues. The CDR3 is CASSLGTNTDTQYF. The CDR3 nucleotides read TGCGCCAGCAGCCTCGGGACTAACACAGATACGCAGTATTTT.

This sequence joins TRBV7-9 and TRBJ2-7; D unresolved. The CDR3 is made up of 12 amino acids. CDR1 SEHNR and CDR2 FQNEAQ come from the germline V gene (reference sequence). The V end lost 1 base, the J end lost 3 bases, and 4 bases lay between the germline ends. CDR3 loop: CASSLEYYEQYF. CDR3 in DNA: TGTGCCAGCAGCTTAGAATACTACGAGCAGTACTTC.

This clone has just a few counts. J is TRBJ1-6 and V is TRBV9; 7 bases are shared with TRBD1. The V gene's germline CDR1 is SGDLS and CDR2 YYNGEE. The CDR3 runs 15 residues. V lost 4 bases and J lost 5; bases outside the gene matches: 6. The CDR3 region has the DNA TGTGCCAGCAGCACCCGGGACAGAAATAATTCACCCCTCCACTTT. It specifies CASSTRDRNNSPLHF. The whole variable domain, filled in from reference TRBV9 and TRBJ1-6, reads DSGVTQTPKHLITATGQRVTLRCSPRSGDLSVYWYQQSLDQGLQFLIQYYNGEERAKGNILERFSAQQFPDLHSELNLSSLELGDSALYFCASSTRDRNNSPLHFGNGTRLTVT.

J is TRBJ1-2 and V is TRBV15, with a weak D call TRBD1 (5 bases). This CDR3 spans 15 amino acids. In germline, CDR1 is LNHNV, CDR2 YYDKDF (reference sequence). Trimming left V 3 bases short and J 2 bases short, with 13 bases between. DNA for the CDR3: TGTGCCACCAGCAGCTCCGACAGTCCCAACTATGGCTACACCTTC. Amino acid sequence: CATSSSDSPNYGYTF.

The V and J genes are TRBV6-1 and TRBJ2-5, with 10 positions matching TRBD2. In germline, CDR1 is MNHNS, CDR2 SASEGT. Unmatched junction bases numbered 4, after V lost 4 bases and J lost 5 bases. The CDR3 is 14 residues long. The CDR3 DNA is TGTGCCAGCAGTGGGACTAGCGGTCCCGAGACCCAGTACTTC. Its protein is CASSGTSGPETQYF.

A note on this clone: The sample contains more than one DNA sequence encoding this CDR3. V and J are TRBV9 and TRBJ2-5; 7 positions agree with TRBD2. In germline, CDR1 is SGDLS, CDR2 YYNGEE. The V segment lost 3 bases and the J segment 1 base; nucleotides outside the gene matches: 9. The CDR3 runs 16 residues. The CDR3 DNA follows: TGTGCCAGCAGCGCCCGACTAGCTGGGGGCCAAGAGACCCAGTACTTC. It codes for CASSARLAGGQETQYF. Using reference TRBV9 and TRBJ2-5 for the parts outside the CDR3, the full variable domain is DSGVTQTPKHLITATGQRVTLRCSPRSGDLSVYWYQQSLDQGLQFLIQYYNGEERAKGNILERFSAQQFPDLHSELNLSSLELGDSALYFCASSARLAGGQETQYFGPGTRLLVL.

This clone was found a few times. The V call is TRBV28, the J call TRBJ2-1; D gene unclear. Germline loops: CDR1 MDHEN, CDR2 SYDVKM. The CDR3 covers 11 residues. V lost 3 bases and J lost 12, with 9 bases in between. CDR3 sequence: CASSLPSRQFF. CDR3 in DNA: TGTGCCAGCAGTTTGCCAAGCCGGCAGTTCTTC.

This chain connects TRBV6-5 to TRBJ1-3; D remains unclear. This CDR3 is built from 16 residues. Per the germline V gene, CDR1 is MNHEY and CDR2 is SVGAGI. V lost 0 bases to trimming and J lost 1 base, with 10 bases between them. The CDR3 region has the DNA TGTGCCAGCAGTTACTCATGGGCAAGGTCTGGAAACACCATATATTTT. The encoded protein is CASSYSWARSGNTIYF.

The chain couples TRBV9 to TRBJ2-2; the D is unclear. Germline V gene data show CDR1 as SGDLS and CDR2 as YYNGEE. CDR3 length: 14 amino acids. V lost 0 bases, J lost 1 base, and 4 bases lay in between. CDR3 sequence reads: CASSVDGNTGELFF. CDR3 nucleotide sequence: TGTGCCAGCAGCGTAGACGGGAACACCGGGGAGCTGTTTTTT.

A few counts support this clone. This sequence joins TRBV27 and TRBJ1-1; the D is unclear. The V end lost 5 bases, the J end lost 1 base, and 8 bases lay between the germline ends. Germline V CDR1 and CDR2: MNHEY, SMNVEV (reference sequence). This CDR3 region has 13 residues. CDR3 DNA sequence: TGTGCCAGCAGTAGGAGGGAGAACACTGAAGCTTTCTTT. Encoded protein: CASSRRENTEAFF.